Listed below are T cell receptor beta chains from one sample, sequenced in a study of shared clonotypes between healthy human individuals. Sequenced by immunoSEQ multiplex PCR; TCRdb stores in-frame clones only, minus some. The sample includes 550,000 to 850,000 clones, roughly 72% of them seen just once. Sequences were obtained from memory CD4+ T cells sorted from blood. All receptors come from a woman under 40 in good health. CDR3s include the opening cysteine and the closing phenylalanine or tryptophan. The order of the fields is clone size, V gene, J gene, D gene, CDR3 protein, CDR3 DNA. The D gene is left open where the match is weak. Clone size appears in some rows only: once, few, many, or a class for an expanded clone.

>few|TRBV10-2|TRBJ2-7|TRBD1
CASSVAGGAGEQYF
TGCGCCAGCAGTGTGGCAGGGGGCGCGGGGGAGCAGTACTTC
>NA|TRBV5-4|TRBJ2-1|NA
CASSFQGSNEQFF
TGTGCCAGCAGCTTTCAGGGGTCGAATGAGCAGTTCTTC
>NA|TRBV7-2|TRBJ2-1|NA
CASSRKGDNEQFF
TGTGCCAGCAGCCGTAAAGGGGACAATGAGCAGTTCTTC
>NA|TRBV10-3|TRBJ2-1|TRBD2
CAISQIGLAGGPDEQFF
TGTGCCATCAGTCAAATTGGACTAGCGGGAGGGCCCGATGAGCAGTTCTTC
>NA|TRBV5-4|TRBJ2-7|TRBD1
CASRRGQGNYEQYF
TGTGCCAGCAGGAGGGGACAGGGGAACTACGAGCAGTACTTC
>NA|TRBV7-9|TRBJ1-1|NA
CASSPSSRMGTEAFF
TGTGCCAGCAGCCCTAGCTCCAGGATGGGGACTGAAGCTTTCTTT
>once|TRBV29-1|TRBJ1-1|NA
CSADLLGARDTEAFF
TGCAGCGCCGACCTCCTGGGGGCGCGGGACACTGAAGCTTTCTTT
>NA|TRBV9|TRBJ1-2|NA
CASSVGQGKSYTF
TGTGCCAGCAGCGTAGGGCAAGGGAAGAGCTACACCTTC
>NA|TRBV18|TRBJ2-5|NA
CASSPYGRTQETQYF
TGTGCCAGCTCACCATATGGACGGACGCAAGAGACCCAGTACTTC
>NA|TRBV11-2|TRBJ2-2|NA
CASSLAWQNTGELFF
TGTGCCAGCAGCTTAGCATGGCAGAACACCGGGGAGCTGTTTTTT
>NA|TRBV5-4|TRBJ1-3|NA
CASSPPGLDTIYF
TGTGCCAGCAGCCCACCCGGTCTCGACACCATATATTTT